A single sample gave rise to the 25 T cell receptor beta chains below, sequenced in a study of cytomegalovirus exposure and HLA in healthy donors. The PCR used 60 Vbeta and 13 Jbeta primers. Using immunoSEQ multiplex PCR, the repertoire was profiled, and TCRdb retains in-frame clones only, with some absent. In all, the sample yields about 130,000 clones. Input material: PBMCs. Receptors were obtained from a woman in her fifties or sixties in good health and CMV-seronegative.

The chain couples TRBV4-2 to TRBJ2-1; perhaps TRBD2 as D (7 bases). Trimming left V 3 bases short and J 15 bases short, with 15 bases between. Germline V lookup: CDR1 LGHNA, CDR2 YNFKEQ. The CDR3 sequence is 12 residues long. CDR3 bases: TGTGCCAGCAGCCAGGAGGGGGGGTCTAGGTTCTTC. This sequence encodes CASSQEGGSRFF.

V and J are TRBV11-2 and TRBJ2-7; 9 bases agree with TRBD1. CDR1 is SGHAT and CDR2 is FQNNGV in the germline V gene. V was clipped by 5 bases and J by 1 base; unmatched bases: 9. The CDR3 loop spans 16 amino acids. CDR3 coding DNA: TGTGCCAGCAGCCTCCAAACCGGGACAGGGTCCTACGAGCAGTACTTC. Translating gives CASSLQTGTGSYEQYF.

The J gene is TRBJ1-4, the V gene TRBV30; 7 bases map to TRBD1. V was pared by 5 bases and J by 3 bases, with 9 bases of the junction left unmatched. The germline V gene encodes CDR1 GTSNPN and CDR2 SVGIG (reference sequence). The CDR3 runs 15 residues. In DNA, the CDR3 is TGTGCCTGGTCGAACAAGGGGGCGGCTAATGAAAAACTGTTTTTT. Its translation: CAWSNKGAANEKLFF.

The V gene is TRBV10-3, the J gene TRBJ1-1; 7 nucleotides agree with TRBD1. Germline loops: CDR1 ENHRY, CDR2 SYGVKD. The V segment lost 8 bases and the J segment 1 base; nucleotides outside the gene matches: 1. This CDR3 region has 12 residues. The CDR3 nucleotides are TGTGCCATCGCAGGGGGGAACACTGAAGCTTTCTTT. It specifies CAIAGGNTEAFF.

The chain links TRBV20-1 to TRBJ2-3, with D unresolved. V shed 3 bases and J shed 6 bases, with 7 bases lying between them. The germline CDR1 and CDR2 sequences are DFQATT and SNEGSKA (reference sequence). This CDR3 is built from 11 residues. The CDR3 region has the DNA TGCAGTGCTAGCCCCGGGGATACGCAGTATTTT. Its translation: CSASPGDTQYF.

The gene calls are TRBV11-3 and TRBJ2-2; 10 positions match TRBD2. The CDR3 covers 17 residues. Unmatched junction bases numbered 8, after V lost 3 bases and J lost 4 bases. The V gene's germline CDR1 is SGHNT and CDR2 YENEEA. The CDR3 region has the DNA TGTGCCAGCAGCTTGTTGCTAGCGGGAGCCCGCACCGGGGAGCTGTTTTTT. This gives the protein CASSLLLAGARTGELFF. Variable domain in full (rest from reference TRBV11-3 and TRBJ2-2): EAGVVQSPRYKIIEKKQPVAFWCNPISGHNTLYWYLQNLGQGPELLIRYENEEAVDDSQLPKDRFSAERLKGVDSTLKIQPAELGDSAVYLCASSLLLAGARTGELFFGEGSRLTVL.

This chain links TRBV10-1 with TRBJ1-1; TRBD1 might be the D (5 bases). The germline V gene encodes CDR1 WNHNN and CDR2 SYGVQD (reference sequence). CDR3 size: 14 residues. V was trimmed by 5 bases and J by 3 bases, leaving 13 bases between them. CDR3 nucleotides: TGCGCCAGCAGTATGGGGGGTTCGGACACTGAAGCTTTCTTT. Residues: CASSMGGSDTEAFF.

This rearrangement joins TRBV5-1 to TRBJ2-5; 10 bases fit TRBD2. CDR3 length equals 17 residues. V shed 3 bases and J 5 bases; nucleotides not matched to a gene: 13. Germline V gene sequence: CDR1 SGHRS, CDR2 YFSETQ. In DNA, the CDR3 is TGCGCCAGCAGCTCCCAAGCGGGGGGGCGATTTTGGGAGACCCAGTACTTC. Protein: CASSSQAGGRFWETQYF.

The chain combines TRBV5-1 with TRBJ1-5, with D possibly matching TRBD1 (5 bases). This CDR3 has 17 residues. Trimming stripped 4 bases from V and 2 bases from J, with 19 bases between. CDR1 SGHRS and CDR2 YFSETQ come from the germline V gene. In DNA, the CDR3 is TGCGCCAGCAGCCCACACTATCAGGGCCCGGGCAATCAGCCCCAGCATTTT. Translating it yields CASSPHYQGPGNQPQHF. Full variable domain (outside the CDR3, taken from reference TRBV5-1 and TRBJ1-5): KAGVTQTPRYLIKTRGQQVTLSCSPISGHRSVSWYQQTPGQGLQFLFEYFSETQRNKGNFPGRFSGRQFSNSRSEMNVSTLELGDSALYLCASSPHYQGPGNQPQHFGDGTRLSIL.

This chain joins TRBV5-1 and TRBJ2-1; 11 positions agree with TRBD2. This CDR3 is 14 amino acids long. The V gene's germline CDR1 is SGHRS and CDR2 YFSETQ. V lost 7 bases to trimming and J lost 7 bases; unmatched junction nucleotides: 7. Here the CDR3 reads CASRTSGRDNEQFF. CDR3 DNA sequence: TGCGCCAGCCGAACTAGCGGGAGAGATAATGAGCAGTTCTTC.

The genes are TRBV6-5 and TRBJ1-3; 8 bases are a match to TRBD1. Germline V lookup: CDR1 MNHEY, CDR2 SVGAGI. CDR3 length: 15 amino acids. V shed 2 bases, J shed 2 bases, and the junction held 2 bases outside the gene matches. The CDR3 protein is CASSYTTGAGNTIYF. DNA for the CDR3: TGTGCCAGCAGTTACACGACAGGGGCTGGAAACACCATATATTTT.

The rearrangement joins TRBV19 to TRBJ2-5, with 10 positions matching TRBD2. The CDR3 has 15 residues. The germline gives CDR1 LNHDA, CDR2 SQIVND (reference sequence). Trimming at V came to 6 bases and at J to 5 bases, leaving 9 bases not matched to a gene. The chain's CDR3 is CASRVGAGGIETQYF. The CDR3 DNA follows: TGTGCCAGTAGGGTAGGAGCGGGAGGGATCGAGACCCAGTACTTC. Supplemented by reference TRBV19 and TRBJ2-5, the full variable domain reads DGGITQSPKYLFRKEGQNVTLSCEQNLNHDAMYWYRQDPGQGLRLIYYSQIVNDFQKGDIAEGYSVSREKKESFPLTVTSAQKNPTAFYLCASRVGAGGIETQYFGPGTRLLVL.

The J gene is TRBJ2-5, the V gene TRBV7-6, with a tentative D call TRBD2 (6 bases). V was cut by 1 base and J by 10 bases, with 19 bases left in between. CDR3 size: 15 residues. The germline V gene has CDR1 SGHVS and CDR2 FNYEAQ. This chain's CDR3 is CASSLGQEGPRDQYF. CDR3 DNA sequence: TGTGCCAGCAGCTTAGGCCAGGAGGGACCGCGGGACCAGTACTTC.

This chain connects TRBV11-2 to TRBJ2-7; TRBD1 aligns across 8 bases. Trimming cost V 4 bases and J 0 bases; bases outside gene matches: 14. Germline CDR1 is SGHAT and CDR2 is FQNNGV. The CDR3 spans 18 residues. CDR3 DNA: TGTGCCAGCAGCTCCCGGGACAGGCGTGTTAGCAGCTCCTACGAGCAGTACTTC. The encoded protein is CASSSRDRRVSSSYEQYF.

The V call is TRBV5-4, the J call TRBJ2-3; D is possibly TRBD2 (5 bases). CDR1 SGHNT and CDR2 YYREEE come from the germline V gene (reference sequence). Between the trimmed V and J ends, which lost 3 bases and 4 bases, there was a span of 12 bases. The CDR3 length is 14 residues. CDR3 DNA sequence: TGTGCCAGCAGCTCGAGGGTGACCGCAGATACGCAGTATTTT. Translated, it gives CASSSRVTADTQYF.

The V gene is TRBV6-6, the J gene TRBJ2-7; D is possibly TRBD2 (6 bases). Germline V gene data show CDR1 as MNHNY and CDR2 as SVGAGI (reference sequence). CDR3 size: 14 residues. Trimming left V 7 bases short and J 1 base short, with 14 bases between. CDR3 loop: CASTLRGESYEQYF. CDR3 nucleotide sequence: TGTGCCAGCACTCTGCGCGGGGAGTCCTACGAGCAGTACTTC.

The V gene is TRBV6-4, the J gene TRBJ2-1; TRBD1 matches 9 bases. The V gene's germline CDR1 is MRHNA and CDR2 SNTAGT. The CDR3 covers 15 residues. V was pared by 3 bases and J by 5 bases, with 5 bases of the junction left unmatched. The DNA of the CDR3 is TGTGCCAGCAGTGATAGGGGACAGGGTCACAATGAGCAGTTCTTC. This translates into CASSDRGQGHNEQFF.

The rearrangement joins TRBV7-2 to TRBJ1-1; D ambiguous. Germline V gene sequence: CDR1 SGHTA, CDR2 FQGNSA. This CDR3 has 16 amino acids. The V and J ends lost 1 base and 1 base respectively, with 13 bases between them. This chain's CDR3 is CASSLDSGGRNTEAFF. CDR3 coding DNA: TGTGCCAGCAGCTTAGATTCAGGCGGGAGGAACACTGAAGCTTTCTTT.

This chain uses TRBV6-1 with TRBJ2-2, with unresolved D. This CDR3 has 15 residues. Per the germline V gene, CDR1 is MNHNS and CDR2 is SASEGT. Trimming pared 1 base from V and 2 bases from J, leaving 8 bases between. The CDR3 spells CASSEEAGNTGELFF. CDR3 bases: TGTGCCAGCAGTGAAGAGGCAGGCAACACCGGGGAGCTGTTTTTT.

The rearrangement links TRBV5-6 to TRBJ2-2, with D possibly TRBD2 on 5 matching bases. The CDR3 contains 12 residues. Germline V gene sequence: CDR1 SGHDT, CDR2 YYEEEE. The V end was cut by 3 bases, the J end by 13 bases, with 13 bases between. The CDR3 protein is CASSSPGIGLFF. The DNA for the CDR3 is TGTGCCAGCAGCTCACCGGGAATCGGGCTGTTTTTT.

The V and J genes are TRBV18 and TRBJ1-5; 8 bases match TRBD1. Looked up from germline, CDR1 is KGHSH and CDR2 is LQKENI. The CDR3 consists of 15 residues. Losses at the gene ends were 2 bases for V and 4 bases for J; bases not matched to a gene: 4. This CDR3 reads CASSPMTGANQPQHF. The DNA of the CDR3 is TGTGCCAGCTCACCAATGACAGGGGCTAATCAGCCCCAGCATTTT.

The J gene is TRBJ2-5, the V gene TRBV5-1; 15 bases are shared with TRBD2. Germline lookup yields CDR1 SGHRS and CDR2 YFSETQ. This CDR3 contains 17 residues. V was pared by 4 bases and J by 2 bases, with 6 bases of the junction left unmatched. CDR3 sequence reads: CASSAGLAGGLQETQYF. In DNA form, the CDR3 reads TGCGCCAGCAGCGCGGGACTAGCGGGGGGCTTACAAGAGACCCAGTACTTC.

CDR3 residues: CASSPALTGELFF. In nucleotides, the CDR3 is TGTGCCAGCAGCCCCGCACTGACCGGGGAGCTGTTTTTT. The V call is TRBV7-3, the J call TRBJ2-2, with unresolved D. CDR1 is SGHTA and CDR2 is FQGTGA in the germline V gene. The CDR3 runs to 13 residues. V was pared by 5 bases and J by 5 bases, with 9 bases between.

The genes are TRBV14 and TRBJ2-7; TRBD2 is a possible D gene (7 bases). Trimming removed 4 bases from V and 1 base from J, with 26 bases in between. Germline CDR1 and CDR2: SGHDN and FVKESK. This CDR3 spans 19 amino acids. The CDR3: CASSPGGGVRGYISYEQYF. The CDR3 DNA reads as TGTGCCAGCAGCCCTGGGGGGGGCGTTCGGGGGTATATTTCCTACGAGCAGTACTTC.

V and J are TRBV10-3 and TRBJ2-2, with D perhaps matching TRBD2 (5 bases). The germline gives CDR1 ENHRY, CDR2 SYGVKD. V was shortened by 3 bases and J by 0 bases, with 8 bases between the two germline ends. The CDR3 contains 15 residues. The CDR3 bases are TGTGCCATCAGTGACAGCGGAGCGAACACCGGGGAGCTGTTTTTT. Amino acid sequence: CAISDSGANTGELFF.